The 18 T cell receptor beta chains below were found in one sample sequenced in a study of blood T cell repertoires in COVID-19. Measured with immunoSEQ multiplex PCR; TCRdb has only the in-frame clones, and not every one. The table lists some 410,000 clones, 88% of them singletons. Sequenced sample: PBMCs or T cells enriched from blood (not recorded which). The receptors come from a woman in her 30s with acute COVID-19.

The rearrangement links TRBV9 to TRBJ2-2, with D uncertain. V was clipped by 2 bases and J by 5 bases, with 4 bases between them. The CDR3 is 12 amino acids. Germline CDR1 and CDR2: SGDLS and YYNGEE. CDR3 protein: CASSVSTGELFF. The CDR3 coding sequence is TGTGCCAGCAGCGTGTCTACCGGGGAGCTGTTTTTT.

This clone was detected only a few times. The J gene is TRBJ1-6, the V gene TRBV7-6, with TRBD1 identical over 7 bases. Germline CDR1 SGHVS, CDR2 FNYEAQ. The CDR3 covers 17 residues. V was clipped by 5 bases and J by 5 bases; unmatched bases: 12. The CDR3 DNA follows: TGTGCCAGCAGCATTAACTTCCGGGACAGCCATAATTCACCCCTCCACTTT. Translated, it gives CASSINFRDSHNSPLHF.

This chain connects TRBV5-1 to TRBJ2-1; weak D call: TRBD2 (7 bases). Trimming removed 4 bases from V and 10 bases from J, with 18 bases in between. There are 14 residues in the CDR3. Germline V gives CDR1 SGHRS, CDR2 YFSETQ. The CDR3 DNA follows: TGCGCCAGCAGCAAGGGCGAGGGGGGGAACGAGCAGTTCTTC. Encoded protein: CASSKGEGGNEQFF.

The genes are TRBV24-1 and TRBJ1-1; possible D gene TRBD1, 6 bases. This CDR3 spans 16 amino acids. V lost 5 bases, J lost 1 base, and 16 bases lay in between. Germline V CDR1 and CDR2: KGHDR, SFDVKD. The CDR3 DNA reads TGTGCCACCAGTGTCGGGGGGGGCGGGTCGAACACTGAAGCTTTCTTT. It is translated as CATSVGGGGSNTEAFF.

The rearrangement links TRBV27 to TRBJ1-4; possible D gene TRBD1, 6 bases. This CDR3 contains 12 residues. The V and J ends lost 6 bases and 8 bases respectively, with 10 bases between them. Germline V lookup: CDR1 MNHEY, CDR2 SMNVEV (reference sequence). CDR3 bases: TGTGCCAGCAGGGGACATGAGGAAAAACTGTTTTTT. Protein sequence: CASRGHEEKLFF.

The chain carries TRBV27 and TRBJ2-2; 9 bases map to TRBD2. The V gene end was trimmed by 3 bases and the J gene end by 6 bases; junction bases not matched to a gene: 8. Germline V gives CDR1 MNHEY, CDR2 SMNVEV (reference sequence). There are 16 residues in the CDR3. This CDR3 reads CASSFRAGGPPGELFF. The CDR3 nucleotides are TGTGCCAGCAGTTTCAGGGCGGGGGGGCCCCCCGGGGAGCTGTTTTTT.

The chain has TRBV5-4 and TRBJ2-2; 11 bases are shared with TRBD2. The CDR3 is made up of 16 amino acids. V shed 5 bases, J shed 0 bases, and the junction held 3 bases outside the gene matches. In germline, CDR1 is SGHNT, CDR2 YYREEE (reference sequence). CDR3 nucleotides: TGTGCCAGCAGTAGCGGGGGGGCCACGAACACCGGGGAGCTGTTTTTT. The encoded protein is CASSSGGATNTGELFF.

The V gene is TRBV28, the J gene TRBJ2-2, with a tentative D call TRBD2 (5 bases). Germline CDR1 MDHEN, CDR2 SYDVKM. V was cut by 2 bases and J by 5 bases, with 9 bases left in between. The CDR3 runs 14 residues. CDR3 protein: CASSLLGETGELFF. CDR3 sequence (DNA): TGTGCCAGCAGTTTACTCGGGGAAACCGGGGAGCTGTTTTTT.

This clone was recorded only once. The chain joins TRBV11-2 to TRBJ1-2; no clear D gene. Germline lookup yields CDR1 SGHAT and CDR2 FQNNGV. There are 12 residues in the CDR3. Between the trimmed V and J ends, which lost 2 bases and 6 bases, there was a span of 7 bases. DNA for the CDR3: TGTGCCAGCAGCTTATCCACGGATGGCTACACCTTC. It codes for CASSLSTDGYTF.

This chain connects TRBV25-1 to TRBJ2-3; the D gene is possibly TRBD1 (5 bases). The CDR3 is 17 amino acids. V was pared by 4 bases and J by 0 bases, with 17 bases between. CDR1 MGHDK and CDR2 SYGVNS come from the germline V gene. The CDR3 DNA sequence: TGTGCCAGCAGTGGTGACAGTTCTTTTCCTAGCACAGATACGCAGTATTTT. It specifies CASSGDSSFPSTDTQYF.

J is TRBJ2-7 and V is TRBV11-2, with 10 bases lining up with TRBD1. Germline CDR1 SGHAT, CDR2 FQNNGV. CDR3 length: 16 amino acids. The J segment lost 2 bases and the V segment lost 5 bases, leaving 9 bases of the junction unmatched. CDR3 loop: CASSPGRGQGTYEQYF. CDR3 nucleotide sequence: TGTGCCAGCAGCCCTGGCCGGGGACAGGGGACCTACGAGCAGTACTTC. Supplemented by reference TRBV11-2 and TRBJ2-7, the full variable domain reads EAGVAQSPRYKIIEKRQSVAFWCNPISGHATLYWYQQILGQGPKLLIQFQNNGVVDDSQLPKDRFSAERLKGVDSTLKIQPAKLEDSAVYLCASSPGRGQGTYEQYFGPGTRLTVT.

The gene calls are TRBV2 and TRBJ1-1, with 7 bases identical to TRBD1. The germline CDR1 and CDR2 sequences are SNHLY and FYNNEI. V lost 7 bases and J lost 3; bases outside the gene matches: 8. This CDR3 comprises 14 residues. The DNA for the CDR3 is TGTGCCAGCATTAGGGGGCGCGGGGACACTGAAGCTTTCTTT. It translates to CASIRGRGDTEAFF. Full variable domain (outside the CDR3, taken from reference TRBV2 and TRBJ1-1): EPEVTQTPSHQVTQMGQEVILRCVPISNHLYFYWYRQILGQKVEFLVSFYNNEISEKSEIFDDQFSVERPDGSNFTLKIRSTKLEDSAMYFCASIRGRGDTEAFFGQGTRLTVV.

The chain joins TRBV29-1 to TRBJ1-2; 9 bases line up with TRBD1. Germline V gene sequence: CDR1 SQVTM, CDR2 ANQGSEA. After removal of 7 bases from V and 0 bases from J, the junction contained 12 bases not matched to a gene. The length of the CDR3 is 16 residues. This CDR3 is CSALPGQGPSNYGYTF. As DNA, the CDR3 is TGCAGCGCACTGCCGGGACAGGGACCGTCTAACTATGGCTACACCTTC.

The gene calls are TRBV19 and TRBJ2-2, with TRBD1 identical over 9 bases. CDR1 and CDR2 from the germline V gene are LNHDA and SQIVND (reference sequence). The CDR3 totals 14 residues. The V and J ends lost 5 bases and 7 bases, in that order; junction bases with no gene match: 5. In DNA, the CDR3 is TGTGCCAGTAGTTACGGGACAGGGTACGGGGAGCTGTTTTTT. This sequence encodes CASSYGTGYGELFF.

This chain uses TRBV9 with TRBJ2-1; 11 nucleotides agree with TRBD2. CDR1 is SGDLS and CDR2 is YYNGEE in the germline V gene. The CDR3 length is 19 residues. The V and J ends lost 0 bases and 8 bases, in that order; junction bases with no gene match: 16. Written as DNA, the CDR3 is TGTGCCAGCAGCGTAGGGGAGGGAGTAGCGGGGGGGCCCGTGGATGAGCAGTTCTTC. It encodes CASSVGEGVAGGPVDEQFF. The whole variable domain, filled in from reference TRBV9 and TRBJ2-1, reads DSGVTQTPKHLITATGQRVTLRCSPRSGDLSVYWYQQSLDQGLQFLIQYYNGEERAKGNILERFSAQQFPDLHSELNLSSLELGDSALYFCASSVGEGVAGGPVDEQFFGPGTRLTVL.

This chain joins TRBV7-9 and TRBJ1-5; 8 bases agree with TRBD1. The CDR3 contains 15 residues. Germline CDR1 SEHNR, CDR2 FQNEAQ (reference sequence). The ends lost 2 bases at V and 4 bases at J; junction bases unmatched: 4. CDR3 amino acids: CASSLPGQVNQPQHF. The CDR3 coding sequence is TGTGCCAGCAGCTTACCGGGACAGGTGAATCAGCCCCAGCATTTT.

This chain joins TRBV5-1 and TRBJ2-1; 7 positions agree with TRBD2. The V gene's germline CDR1 is SGHRS and CDR2 YFSETQ. The CDR3 is 14 amino acids. Trimming removed 3 bases from V and 2 bases from J; junction bases left unmatched: 2. The CDR3 DNA is TGCGCCAGCAGCTGGGGAGGGACCTACAATGAGCAGTTCTTC. Amino acids: CASSWGGTYNEQFF.

Written as DNA, the CDR3 is TGTGCCAGCAGCCGAGGGGGGGTGATGAACACTGAAGCTTTCTTT. The encoded protein is CASSRGGVMNTEAFF. The chain recombines TRBV3-1 (or the pseudogene TRBV3-2) with TRBJ1-1; a weak D match, TRBD1 (6 bases). This CDR3 is built from 15 residues. Looked up from germline, CDR1 is LGHDT and CDR2 is YNNKEL (reference sequence). V lost 4 bases to trimming and J lost 0 bases, with 12 bases between them.